Each of the 2 T cell receptor beta chains below was sequenced from the same sample in a study of beta chain features in type 1 diabetes. Study findings and constraints: Within each of all four CD4+ subsets, Type 1 diabetes patients had TCRB CDR3s that were moderately but significantly shorter.

These receptors have no identified antigens. TCRB transcripts that were expressed got sequenced, as all of the isolated RNA had been reverse transcribed. Method: immunoSEQ multiplex PCR; TCRdb's copy keeps in-frame clones and lacks some. The sample has 200,000 to 300,000 clones, roughly 20% seen once. Material for sequencing was naive CD4+ T cells from blood. Every receptor here comes from a woman aged 35 to 49 with type 1 diabetes.

This clone has more than one count but fewer than ten. The chain is built from TRBV5-1 and TRBJ1-1; D may be TRBD1 (6 bases). CDR1 is SGHRS, CDR2 YFSETQ, per germline. V was pared by 4 bases and J by 5 bases, with 18 bases between. This CDR3 has 15 amino acids. DNA for the CDR3: TGCGCCAGCAGCATTAGCTCAGGGGAATGGACTGAAGCTTTCTTT. Protein sequence: CASSISSGEWTEAFF.

The chain employs TRBV2 and TRBJ2-3; TRBD1 matches 9 bases. The V gene's germline CDR1 is SNHLY and CDR2 FYNNEI. V trimming: 7 bases; J trimming: 4 bases; junction bases outside the gene matches: 9. CDR3 length: 15 amino acids. This CDR3 reads CASKNIQGAPDTQYF. Here the CDR3 DNA reads TGTGCCAGCAAGAACATACAGGGGGCCCCAGATACGCAGTATTTT.